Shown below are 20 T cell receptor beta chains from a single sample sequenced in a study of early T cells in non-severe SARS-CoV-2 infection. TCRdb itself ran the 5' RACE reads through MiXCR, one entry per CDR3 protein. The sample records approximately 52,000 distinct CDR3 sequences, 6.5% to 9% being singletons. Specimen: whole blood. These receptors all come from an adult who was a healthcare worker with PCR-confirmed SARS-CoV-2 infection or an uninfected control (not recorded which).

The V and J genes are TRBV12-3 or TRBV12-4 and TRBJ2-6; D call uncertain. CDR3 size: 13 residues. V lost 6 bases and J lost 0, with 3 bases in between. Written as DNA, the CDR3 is TGTGCCAGCAGCGTCTCTGGGGCCAACGTCCTGACTTTC. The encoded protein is CASSVSGANVLTF.

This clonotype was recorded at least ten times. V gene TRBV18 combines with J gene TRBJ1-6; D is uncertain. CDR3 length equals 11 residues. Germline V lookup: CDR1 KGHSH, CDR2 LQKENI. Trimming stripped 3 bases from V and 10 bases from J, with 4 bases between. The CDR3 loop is CASSPGSPLHF. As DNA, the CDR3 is TGTGCCAGCTCACCCGGCTCACCCCTCCACTTT.

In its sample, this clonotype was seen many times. The CDR3: CASSPPDLNTEAFF. In DNA, the CDR3 is TGTGCCAGCAGTCCCCCGGACCTAAACACTGAAGCTTTCTTT. J is TRBJ1-1 and V is TRBV25-1, with no clear D. CDR3 length: 14 residues. Germline V gene sequence: CDR1 MGHDK, CDR2 SYGVNS. V lost 5 bases to trimming and J lost 2 bases, with 12 bases between them.

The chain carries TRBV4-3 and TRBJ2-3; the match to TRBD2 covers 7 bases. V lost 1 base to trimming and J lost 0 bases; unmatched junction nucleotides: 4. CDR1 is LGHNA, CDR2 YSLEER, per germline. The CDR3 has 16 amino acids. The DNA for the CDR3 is TGCGCCAGCAGCCAAGTGGGAGGGCGGAGCACAGATACGCAGTATTTT. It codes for CASSQVGGRSTDTQYF.

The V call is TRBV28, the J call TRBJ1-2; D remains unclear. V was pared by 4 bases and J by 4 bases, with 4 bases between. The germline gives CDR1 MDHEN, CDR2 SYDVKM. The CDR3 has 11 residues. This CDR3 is CASSSRYGYTF. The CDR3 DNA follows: TGTGCCAGCAGTTCCCGCTATGGCTACACCTTC.

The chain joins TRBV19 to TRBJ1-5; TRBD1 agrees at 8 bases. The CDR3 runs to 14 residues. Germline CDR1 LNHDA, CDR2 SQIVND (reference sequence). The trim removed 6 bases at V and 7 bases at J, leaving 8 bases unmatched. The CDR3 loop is CASRKGTGAQPQHF. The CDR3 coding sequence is TGTGCCAGTAGAAAGGGGACAGGCGCGCAGCCCCAGCATTTT.

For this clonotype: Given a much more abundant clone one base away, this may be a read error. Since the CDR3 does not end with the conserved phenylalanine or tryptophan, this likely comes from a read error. The CDR3 region is CASRVQTNNEQFS. CDR3 bases: TGCGCCAGCAGAGTACAGACTAACAATGAGCAGTTCTCC. This chain connects TRBV5-1 to TRBJ2-1; D might be TRBD2 (5 bases). V was trimmed by 5 bases and J by 5 bases, leaving 11 bases between them. The CDR3 is made up of 13 amino acids. CDR1 and CDR2 from the germline V gene are SGHRS and YFSETQ.

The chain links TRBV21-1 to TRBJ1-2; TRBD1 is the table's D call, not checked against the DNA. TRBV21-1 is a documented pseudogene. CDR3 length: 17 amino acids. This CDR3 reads CASSPFTGTGKGYGYTF. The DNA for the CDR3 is TGTGCCAGCAGCCCCTTTACAGGCACAGGGAAGGGGTATGGCTACACCTTC.

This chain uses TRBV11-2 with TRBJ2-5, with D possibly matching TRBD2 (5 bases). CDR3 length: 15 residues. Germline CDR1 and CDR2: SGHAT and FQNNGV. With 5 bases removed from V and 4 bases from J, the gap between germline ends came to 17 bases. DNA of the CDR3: TGTGCCAGCAGCCCGCCGGGATCTGGCTCAGAGACCCAGTACTTC. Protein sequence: CASSPPGSGSETQYF.

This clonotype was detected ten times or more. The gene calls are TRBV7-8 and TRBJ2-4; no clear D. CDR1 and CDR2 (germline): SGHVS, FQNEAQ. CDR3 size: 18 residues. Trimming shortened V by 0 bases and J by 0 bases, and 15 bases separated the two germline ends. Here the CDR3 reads CASSLARWDLVAKNIQYF. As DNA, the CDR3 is TGTGCCAGCAGCTTAGCGCGGTGGGATCTGGTAGCCAAAAACATTCAGTACTTC.

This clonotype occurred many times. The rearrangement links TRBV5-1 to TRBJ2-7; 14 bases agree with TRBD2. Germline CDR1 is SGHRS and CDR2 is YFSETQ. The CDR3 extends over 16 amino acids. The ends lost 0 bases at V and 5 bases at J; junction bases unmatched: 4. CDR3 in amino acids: CASSLVPGLAGDEQYF. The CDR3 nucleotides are TGCGCCAGCAGCTTGGTCCCGGGACTAGCGGGAGACGAGCAGTACTTC.

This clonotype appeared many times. The CDR3 region has the DNA TGTGCCAGCAGCGCTAGCCAGCGGACCCAGTACTTC. Its translation: CASSASQRTQYF. The gene calls are TRBV7-9 and TRBJ2-5; D possibly corresponds to TRBD2 (5 bases). This CDR3 contains 12 residues. Germline CDR1 reads SEHNR; CDR2 reads FQNEAQ (reference sequence). The V gene lost 5 bases and the J gene lost 7 bases, with 11 bases spanning the gap.

CDR3 residues: CSAAYGGLYSNQPQHF. DNA for the CDR3: TGCAGTGCGGCCTACGGGGGCCTTTATAGCAATCAGCCCCAGCATTTT. The gene calls are TRBV20-1 and TRBJ1-5; D perhaps matches TRBD1 (6 bases). Germline V gene sequence: CDR1 DFQATT, CDR2 SNEGSKA (reference sequence). The CDR3 covers 16 residues. Trimming took 6 bases from V and 0 from J, leaving 18 bases between them.

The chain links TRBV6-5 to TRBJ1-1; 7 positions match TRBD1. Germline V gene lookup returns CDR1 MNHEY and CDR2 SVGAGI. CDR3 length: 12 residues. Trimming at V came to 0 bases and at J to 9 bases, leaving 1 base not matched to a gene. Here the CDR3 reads CASSYSGGQAFF. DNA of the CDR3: TGTGCCAGCAGTTACTCAGGGGGCCAAGCTTTCTTT.

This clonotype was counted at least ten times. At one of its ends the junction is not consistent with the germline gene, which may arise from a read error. CDR3 residues: CASSSTGGSGNTIYF. The DNA for the CDR3 is TGTGCCAGCAGTTCCACGGGGGGCTCTGGAAACACTATATATTTT. This chain connects TRBV27 to TRBJ1-3, with D possibly TRBD1 on 6 matching bases. Per the germline V gene, CDR1 is MNHEY and CDR2 is SMNVEV (reference sequence). The CDR3 runs 15 residues.

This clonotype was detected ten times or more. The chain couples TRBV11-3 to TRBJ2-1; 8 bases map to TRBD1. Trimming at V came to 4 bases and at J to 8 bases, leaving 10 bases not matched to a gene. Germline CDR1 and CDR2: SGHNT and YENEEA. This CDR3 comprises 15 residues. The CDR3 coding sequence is TGTGCCAGCAGCTACCTTAGGACAGGGACTTATGAGCAGTTCTTC. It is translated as CASSYLRTGTYEQFF.

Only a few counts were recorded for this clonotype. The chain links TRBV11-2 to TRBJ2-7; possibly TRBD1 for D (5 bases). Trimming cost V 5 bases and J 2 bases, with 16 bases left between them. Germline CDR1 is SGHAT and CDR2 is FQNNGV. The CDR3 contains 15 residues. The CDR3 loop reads CASSTTGTKTYEQYF. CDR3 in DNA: TGTGCCAGCAGCACCACAGGTACCAAGACCTACGAGCAGTACTTC.

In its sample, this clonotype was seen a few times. CDR3 bases: TGTGCCAGCAAGCCCGGAAGGGATTCACCCCTCCACTTT. This gives the protein CASKPGRDSPLHF. The chain joins TRBV28 to TRBJ1-6; D not resolved. The CDR3 extends over 13 amino acids. The V gene lost 7 bases and the J gene lost 8 bases, with 12 bases spanning the gap. CDR1 MDHEN and CDR2 SYDVKM come from the germline V gene.

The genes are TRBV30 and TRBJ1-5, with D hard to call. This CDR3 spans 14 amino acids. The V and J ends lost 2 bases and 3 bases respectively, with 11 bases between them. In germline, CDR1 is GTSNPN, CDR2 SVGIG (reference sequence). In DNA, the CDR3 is TGTGCCTGGAGTCCCGGCCTGGCCAATCAGCCCCAGCATTTT. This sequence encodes CAWSPGLANQPQHF.

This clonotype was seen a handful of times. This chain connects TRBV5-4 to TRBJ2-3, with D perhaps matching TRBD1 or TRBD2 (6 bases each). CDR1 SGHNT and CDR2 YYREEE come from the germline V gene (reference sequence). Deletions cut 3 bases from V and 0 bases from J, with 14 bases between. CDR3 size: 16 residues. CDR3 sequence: CASSWQQGGSTDTQYF. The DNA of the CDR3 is TGTGCCAGCAGCTGGCAACAGGGAGGTAGCACAGATACGCAGTATTTT.